A single sample gave rise to the 12 T cell receptor beta chains below, sequenced in a study of read filtering for tumor transcriptome and immune sequencing. The library was built from about 370 ng RNA with molecular barcoded adaptors for alpha/delta and beta/gamma chains. TCRdb re-analysed the reads in MiXCR, keeping a single row per CDR3 protein. Of some 120,000 distinct CDR3 sequences detected, 10% to 15% appear once; the ten largest clones hold 9.5% to 11%. Sequenced material: a population of CD138-negative cells sorted from bone marrow. The origin of the receptors is a donor over 35 with multiple myeloma.

This clonotype showed up many times. V is TRBV7-2 and J is TRBJ2-5; D is undetermined. The germline V and J ends were trimmed by 5 bases and 4 bases, with 8 bases remaining between them. Germline V CDR1 and CDR2: SGHTA, FQGNSA. The CDR3 is made up of 12 amino acids. CDR3 DNA sequence: TGTGCCAGCAGCCAAGACACAGAGACCCAGTACTTC. Its protein is CASSQDTETQYF.

This clonotype was recorded many times. The rearrangement links TRBV7-2 to TRBJ2-1; D is unclear. There are 14 residues in the CDR3. V was cut by 3 bases and J by 6 bases, with 12 bases left in between. The germline V gene has CDR1 SGHTA and CDR2 FQGNSA. The CDR3 loop reads CASSLTGTGNEQFF. Written as DNA, the CDR3 is TGTGCCAGCAGCTTGACGGGTACGGGCAATGAGCAGTTCTTC.

This clonotype was counted between two and nine times. The chain is built from TRBV27 and TRBJ2-5; no definite D call. V was shortened by 2 bases and J by 1 base, with 11 bases between the two germline ends. CDR1 and CDR2 from the germline V gene are MNHEY and SMNVEV (reference sequence). This CDR3 is built from 15 residues. The CDR3 reads CASSLKPTTQETQYF. The CDR3 DNA is TGTGCCAGCAGTTTAAAGCCCACAACCCAAGAGACCCAGTACTTC.

Remarks on this clonotype: Likely a read error: the CDR3 ends without its conserved phenylalanine or tryptophan. This chain uses TRBV5-1 with TRBJ2-3; 7 bases are shared with TRBD2. The CDR3 contains 18 residues. The germline V gene has CDR1 SGHRS and CDR2 YFSETQ. Trimming at V came to 0 bases and at J to 3 bases, leaving 13 bases not matched to a gene. CDR3 in amino acids: CASSLGQRGSVMTDTQYS. The CDR3 bases are TGCGCCAGCAGCTTGGGCCAGCGGGGATCTGTAATGACAGATACGCAGTATTCT.

This clonotype was counted ten times or more. This chain connects TRBV28 to TRBJ2-3; maybe TRBD2 (5 bases). The germline V gene encodes CDR1 MDHEN and CDR2 SYDVKM. The length of the CDR3 is 13 residues. Trimming pared 5 bases from V and 5 bases from J, leaving 11 bases between. The CDR3 DNA reads as TGTGCCAGCAGTGACCCCACTAGAGATACGCAGTATTTT. Amino acid sequence: CASSDPTRDTQYF.

About this clonotype itself: This could be a read error, since a much larger clone is one nucleotide away. The chain is built from TRBV5-1 and TRBJ2-2; TRBD2 is a possible D gene (6 bases). CDR3 length: 15 residues. Germline V gives CDR1 SGHRS, CDR2 YFSETQ. CDR3 DNA sequence: TGCGACAGCAGCTTGGATTGGACTACGGTCGGGGAGCTGTTTTTT. It specifies CDSSLDWTTVGELFF.

With regard to this clonotype: A much bigger clone sits one base away, suggesting this may be a read error. The CDR3 sequence is CASSQQGSSGYTF. In DNA, the CDR3 is TGTGCCAGTAGCCAACAGGGGAGTTCTGGCTACACCTTC. V and J are TRBV19 and TRBJ1-2, with TRBD1 identical over 7 bases. Germline V gene sequence: CDR1 LNHDA, CDR2 SQIVND (reference sequence). The CDR3 covers 13 residues. With V trimmed by 6 bases and J by 7 bases, 8 bases remained unmatched. Variable domain in full (rest from reference TRBV19 and TRBJ1-2): DGGITQSPKYLFRKEGQNVTLSCEQNLNHDAMYWYRQDPGQGLRLIYYSQIVNDFQKGDIAEGYSVSREKKESFPLTVTSAQKNPTAFYLCASSQQGSSGYTFGSGTRLTVV.

The chain uses TRBV7-9 and TRBJ2-2, with TRBD1 identical over 12 bases. Germline V gene data show CDR1 as SEHNR and CDR2 as FQNEAQ (reference sequence). V gave up 4 bases and J gave up 7 bases; unmatched junction bases: 7. The CDR3 spans 16 residues. Here the CDR3 DNA reads TGTGCCAGCAGCTCACCGGGACAGGGGGCGGTCGGGGAGCTGTTTTTT. Translated: CASSSPGQGAVGELFF.

With respect to this clonotype: This is likely a read error, given that the CDR3 carries no conserved phenylalanine or tryptophan at its end. It is unclear where the CDR3 begins or ends on the DNA, so no DNA is shown, and the CDR3 is as TCRdb lists it. V is TRBV6-1 and J is TRBJ2-1; the table names TRBD1, a call not compared with the DNA. The CDR3 is 13 amino acids long, termini counted. The germline gives CDR1 MNHNS, CDR2 SASEGT. The chain's CDR3 is CASSEALGTQRLS.

As for this clonotype: A read error may explain this, as a much larger clone is one base away. This chain joins TRBV5-1 and TRBJ2-1, with 10 bases lining up with TRBD2. The CDR3 is 15 residues long. CDR1 and CDR2 from the germline V gene are SGHRS and YFSETQ. This CDR3 reads CASSSSGRLDGEQLF. The CDR3 DNA sequence: TGCGCCAGCAGCTCTAGCGGGAGATTGGATGGTGAGCAGCTCTTC.

This clonotype was detected many times. The chain joins TRBV7-9 to TRBJ1-1, with 9 bases fitting TRBD1. J was trimmed by 3 bases and V by 4 bases; bases with no gene match: 3. The germline CDR1 and CDR2 sequences are SEHNR and FQNEAQ (reference sequence). The CDR3 has 14 amino acids. The DNA of the CDR3 is TGTGCCAGCAGCTACAGGGGGCCGGACACTGAAGCTTTCTTT. Translation: CASSYRGPDTEAFF.

This clonotype was detected ten times or more. The genes are TRBV29-1 and TRBJ2-1; D gene uncertain. V was shortened by 4 bases and J by 8 bases, with 12 bases between the two germline ends. The CDR3 runs 12 residues. Germline CDR1 and CDR2: SQVTM and ANQGSEA. CDR3 nucleotides: TGCAGCGTTGTGGAGTTTTTGGATGAGCAGTTCTTC. Translation gives CSVVEFLDEQFF.